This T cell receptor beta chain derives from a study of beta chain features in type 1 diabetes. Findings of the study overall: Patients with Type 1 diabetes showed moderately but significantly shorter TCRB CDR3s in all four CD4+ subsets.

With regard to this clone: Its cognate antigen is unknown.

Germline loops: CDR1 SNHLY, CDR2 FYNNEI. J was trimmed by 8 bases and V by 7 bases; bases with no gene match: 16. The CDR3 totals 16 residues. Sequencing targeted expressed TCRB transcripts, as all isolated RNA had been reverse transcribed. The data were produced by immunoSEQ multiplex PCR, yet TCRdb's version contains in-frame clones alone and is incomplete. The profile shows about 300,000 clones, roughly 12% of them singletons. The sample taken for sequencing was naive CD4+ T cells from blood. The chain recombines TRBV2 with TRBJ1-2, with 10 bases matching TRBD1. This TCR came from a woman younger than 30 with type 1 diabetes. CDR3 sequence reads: CASTNYRDRGRLGYTF. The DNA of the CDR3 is TGTGCCAGCACCAACTACCGGGACAGGGGCCGCCTAGGCTACACCTTC.